A selection of T cell receptor beta chains follows, all from one sample in a study of control samples from healthy donors and cancer patients. Produced via immunoSEQ multiplex PCR; TCRdb's table is partial and in-frame only. The sample lists some 200,000 clones; 91% were seen once. The source material was blood. Receptors were obtained from a woman in her 30s in good health. CDR3s include the opening cysteine and the closing phenylalanine or tryptophan. D genes are given only for firm matches. Not all rows give a size; the values are once, few, many and, for expanded clones, a class.

- - TRBJ2-2 15 TRBV4-3 TGCGCCAGCAGCCAACAGGGGTCGAACACCGGGGAGCTGTTTTTT CASSQQGSNTGELFF
TRBD1 - TRBJ1-6 14 TRBV9 TGTGCCAGCAGCGTAGCAGGGGGCGGTTCACCCCTCCACTTT CASSVAGGGSPLHF
- - TRBJ1-6 15 TRBV6-1 TGTGCCAGCAGTGAAGGTGAGGTCGGTAATTCACCCCTCCACTTT CASSEGEVGNSPLHF
TRBD1 - TRBJ2-3 18 TRBV27 TGTGCCAGCAGTTTAGGGGACAGGGGCGGAACCCGCACAGATACGCAGTATTTT CASSLGDRGGTRTDTQYF
- once TRBJ1-2 11 TRBV11-1 TGTGCCAGCAGCGGGGGGGGCGGCTACACCTTC CASSGGGGYTF
- - TRBJ2-3 13 TRBV9 TGTGCCAGCAGCGTAGAATCCCGAAATACGCAGTATTTT CASSVESRNTQYF
- - TRBJ2-5 13 TRBV7-9 TGTGCCAGCAGCTTAGACAGCCAAGAGACCCAGTACTTC CASSLDSQETQYF
TRBD1 few TRBJ2-5 14 TRBV7-8 TGTGCCAGCAGCACCCGACAGGGTCGGGAGACCCAGTACTTC CASSTRQGRETQYF
TRBD1 - TRBJ1-2 13 TRBV6-1 TGTGCCAGCAGTGACAGGGGGCTGGGTGGCTACACCTTC CASSDRGLGGYTF
TRBD2 - TRBJ2-3 16 TRBV5-4 TGTGCCAGCAGCTTGGAAGCGGGAGGGGGCACAGATACGCAGTATTTT CASSLEAGGGTDTQYF
- - TRBJ2-7 13 TRBV6-2/TRBV6-3 TGTGCCAGCAGTCGGGTCTCCCCCTACGAGCAGTACTTC CASSRVSPYEQYF
- - TRBJ1-6 16 TRBV6-4 TGTGCCAGCAGTGCCCCGGGACAAACTTATAATTCACCCCTCCACTTT CASSAPGQTYNSPLHF
TRBD2 - TRBJ2-3 15 TRBV7-9 TGTGCCAGCAGCCCTCCCGGGACTAGCGAGGATACGCAGTATTTT CASSPPGTSEDTQYF
- - TRBJ1-1 18 TRBV18 TGTGCCAGCTCACCACTGGACACAGGGTGGGGGATGAACACTGAAGCTTTCTTT CASSPLDTGWGMNTEAFF
- - TRBJ2-7 13 TRBV4-3 TGCGCCAGCAGCCAAGATAAGGGTCGAGAGCAGTACTTC CASSQDKGREQYF
- - TRBJ1-1 12 TRBV7-9 TGTGCCAGCAGCGATACAGGGACTGAAGCTTTCTTT CASSDTGTEAFF
- - TRBJ2-2 17 TRBV21-1 TGTGCCAGCAGCAAAGCGCAAACCGGGACAGGGGCCGGGGAGCTGTTTTTT CASSKAQTGTGAGELFF
- - TRBJ1-2 14 TRBV15 TGTGCCACCAGCAGAGGCCGGACATCCTATGGCTACACCTTC CATSRGRTSYGYTF
- - TRBJ1-2 14 TRBV19 TGTGCCAGTAGAAATTTCGGGGGCAGCTATGGCTACACCTTC CASRNFGGSYGYTF
TRBD1 - TRBJ1-4 13 TRBV20-1 TGCAGTGCTAGTGAGGGGGCGGATAAAAAACTGTTTTTT CSASEGADKKLFF
- - TRBJ1-6 14 TRBV2 TGTGCCAGCAGTGATTTGCAGGTGAATTCACCCCTCCACTTT CASSDLQVNSPLHF
- - TRBJ1-2 11 TRBV10-3 TGTGCCATCAGTGACAGGGATGGCTACACCTTC CAISDRDGYTF
TRBD2 - TRBJ2-2 15 TRBV7-2 TGTGCCAGCAGCTTAGATGGCGGGAGGACCGGGGAGCTGTTTTTT CASSLDGGRTGELFF
- - TRBJ1-1 12 TRBV3-1/TRBV3-2 TGTGCCAGCAGTTCCGCCGGGGATGAAGCTTTCTTT CASSSAGDEAFF
- few TRBJ1-6 15 TRBV7-9 TGTGCCAGCAGCCCCCGCCAGGGTTATAATTCACCCCTCCACTTT CASSPRQGYNSPLHF
TRBD2 - TRBJ2-3 16 TRBV14 TGTGCCAGCAGCCGACTAGCGGGAGGGCCCACAGATACGCAGTATTTT CASSRLAGGPTDTQYF
TRBD1 - TRBJ2-1 16 TRBV28 TGTGCCAGCACCCCAGGGGGGACAGGGTCCTACAATGAGCAGTTCTTC CASTPGGTGSYNEQFF
- few TRBJ1-2 15 TRBV7-8 TGTGCCAGCAGCGCCTTCGGGACCCATAACTATGGCTACACCTTC CASSAFGTHNYGYTF
TRBD2 once TRBJ2-1 15 TRBV5-1 TGCGCCAGCAGCTTACTAGCGGGGGACTACAATGAGCAGTTCTTC CASSLLAGDYNEQFF
TRBD2 once TRBJ2-2 15 TRBV4-2 TGTGCCAGCAGCTGGGGACTAGCGGGGGCCGGGGAGCTGTTTTTT CASSWGLAGAGELFF
- - TRBJ2-3 16 TRBV5-1 TGCGCCAGCAGCTTGGAGCCGGGAACTAGCACAGATACGCAGTATTTT CASSLEPGTSTDTQYF
- - TRBJ1-2 16 TRBV7-8 TGTGCCAGCAGCTCCTACCCAGGGGTTTGGGACTATGGCTACACCTTC CASSSYPGVWDYGYTF
TRBD1 once TRBJ2-3 15 TRBV6-4 TGTGCCAGCAGTGACGGGACAGGGGGGACAGATACGCAGTATTTT CASSDGTGGTDTQYF
TRBD1 - TRBJ2-1 14 TRBV7-9 TGTGCCAGCAGCTTGGGGACAGGTAACAATGAGCAGTTCTTC CASSLGTGNNEQFF
TRBD1 - TRBJ2-1 16 TRBV11-1 TGTGCCAGCAGCTCGGGACAGGGGGTCCCCTACAATGAGCAGTTCTTC CASSSGQGVPYNEQFF
- - TRBJ1-1 10 TRBV11-2 TGTGCCAGCAGAATGACTGAAGCTTTCTTT CASRMTEAFF
TRBD2 - TRBJ2-3 16 TRBV6-4 TGTGCCAGCAGTGAGAGAGCGGGAGGGGGCACAGATACGCAGTATTTT CASSERAGGGTDTQYF
TRBD2 - TRBJ2-5 14 TRBV11-2 TGTGCCAGCAGCTTAATACTAGCGGAAGAGACCCAGTACTTC CASSLILAEETQYF
- - TRBJ1-4 12 TRBV2 TGTGCCAGCAGGGGGGGGGAAGAAAAACTGTTTTTT CASRGGEEKLFF
- - TRBJ2-3 17 TRBV7-9 TGTGCCAGCAGCTTAGTGGTCGGGCAGGGGACGGCAGATACGCAGTATTTT CASSLVVGQGTADTQYF
TRBD2 - TRBJ2-3 15 TRBV7-3 TGTGCCAGCAGCGCCGCTAGCGGGGGCTCAGATACGCAGTATTTT CASSAASGGSDTQYF
TRBD1 - TRBJ1-4 13 TRBV19 TGTGCCAGTAGCCCGGGACAGGGGGGAAAACTGTTTTTT CASSPGQGGKLFF
TRBD1 - TRBJ1-1 14 TRBV27 TGTGCCAGCAGTTCGGGACAGGGATGGACTGAAGCTTTCTTT CASSSGQGWTEAFF
TRBD1 - TRBJ1-4 14 TRBV2 TGTGCCAGCAATTCGCGACAGGGTAATGAAAAACTGTTTTTT CASNSRQGNEKLFF
TRBD1 - TRBJ2-1 13 TRBV6-1 TGTGCCAGCAGTGAGGGACAGGGGAATGAGCAGTTCTTC CASSEGQGNEQFF